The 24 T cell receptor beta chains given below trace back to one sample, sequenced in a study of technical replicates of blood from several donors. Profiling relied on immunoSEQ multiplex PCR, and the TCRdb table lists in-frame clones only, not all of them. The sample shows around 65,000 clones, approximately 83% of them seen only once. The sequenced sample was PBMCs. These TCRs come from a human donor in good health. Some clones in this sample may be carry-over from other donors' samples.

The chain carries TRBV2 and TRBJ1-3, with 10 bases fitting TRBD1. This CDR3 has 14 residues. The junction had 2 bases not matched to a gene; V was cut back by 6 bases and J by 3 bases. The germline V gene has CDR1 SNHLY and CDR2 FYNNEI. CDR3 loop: CASRTGGGGNTIYF. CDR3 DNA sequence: TGTGCCAGCAGGACAGGGGGCGGTGGAAACACCATATATTTT.

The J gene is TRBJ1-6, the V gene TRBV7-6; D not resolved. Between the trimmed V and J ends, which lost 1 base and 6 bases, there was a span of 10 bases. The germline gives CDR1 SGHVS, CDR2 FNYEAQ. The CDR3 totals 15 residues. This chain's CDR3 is CASSLDFGFNSPLHF. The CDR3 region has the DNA TGTGCCAGCAGCTTAGATTTCGGTTTTAATTCACCCCTCCACTTT.

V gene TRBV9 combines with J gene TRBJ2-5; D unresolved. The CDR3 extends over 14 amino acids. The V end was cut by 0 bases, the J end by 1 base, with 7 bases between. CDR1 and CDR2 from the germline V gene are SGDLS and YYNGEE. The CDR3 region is CASSVGPIQETQYF. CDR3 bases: TGTGCCAGCAGCGTAGGGCCCATCCAAGAGACCCAGTACTTC.

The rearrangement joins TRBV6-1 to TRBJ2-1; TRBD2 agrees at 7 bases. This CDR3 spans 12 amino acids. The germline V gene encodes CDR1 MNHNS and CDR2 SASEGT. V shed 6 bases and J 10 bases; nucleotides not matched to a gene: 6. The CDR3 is CASSLLGGEQFF. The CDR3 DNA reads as TGTGCCAGCAGCCTTTTGGGAGGGGAGCAGTTCTTC.

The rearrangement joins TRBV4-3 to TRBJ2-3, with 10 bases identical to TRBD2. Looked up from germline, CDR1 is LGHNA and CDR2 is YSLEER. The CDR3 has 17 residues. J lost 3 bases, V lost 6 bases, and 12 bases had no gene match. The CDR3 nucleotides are TGCGCCAGCAGACCCTTCCTTAGCGGGAGGTCGACAGATACGCAGTATTTT. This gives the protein CASRPFLSGRSTDTQYF.

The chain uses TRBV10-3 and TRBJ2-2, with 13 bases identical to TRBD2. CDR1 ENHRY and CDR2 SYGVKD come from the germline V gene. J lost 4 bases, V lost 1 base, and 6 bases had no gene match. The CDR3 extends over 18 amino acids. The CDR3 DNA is TGTGCCATCAGTGAGTTACTAGCGGGAGGGCCAGGCACCGGGGAGCTGTTTTTT. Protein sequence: CAISELLAGGPGTGELFF.

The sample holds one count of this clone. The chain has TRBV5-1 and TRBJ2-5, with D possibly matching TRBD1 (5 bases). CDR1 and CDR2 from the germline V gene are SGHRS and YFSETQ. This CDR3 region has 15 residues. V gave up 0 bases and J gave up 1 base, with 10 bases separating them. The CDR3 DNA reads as TGCGCCAGCAGCTTGGATCAGGGTGCCCAAGAGACCCAGTACTTC. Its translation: CASSLDQGAQETQYF.

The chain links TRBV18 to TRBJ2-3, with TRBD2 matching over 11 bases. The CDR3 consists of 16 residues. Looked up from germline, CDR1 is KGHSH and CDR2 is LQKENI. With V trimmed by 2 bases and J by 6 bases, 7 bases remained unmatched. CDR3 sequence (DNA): TGTGCCAGCTCACCAATATCTAGCGGGAGGTCTGATACGCAGTATTTT. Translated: CASSPISSGRSDTQYF.

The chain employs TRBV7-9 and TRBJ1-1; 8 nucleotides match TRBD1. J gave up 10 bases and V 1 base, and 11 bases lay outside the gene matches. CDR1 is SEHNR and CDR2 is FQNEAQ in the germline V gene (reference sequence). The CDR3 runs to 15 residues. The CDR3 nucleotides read TGTGCCAGCAGCTTAGGGGCGGAGTCAGGGGGCCGAGCTTTCTTT. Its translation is CASSLGAESGGRAFF. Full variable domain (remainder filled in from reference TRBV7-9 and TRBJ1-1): DTGVSQNPRHKITKRGQNVTFRCDPISEHNRLYWYRQTLGQGPEFLTYFQNEAQLEKSRLLSDRFSAERPKGSFSTLEIQRTEQGDSAMYLCASSLGAESGGRAFFGQGTRLTVV.

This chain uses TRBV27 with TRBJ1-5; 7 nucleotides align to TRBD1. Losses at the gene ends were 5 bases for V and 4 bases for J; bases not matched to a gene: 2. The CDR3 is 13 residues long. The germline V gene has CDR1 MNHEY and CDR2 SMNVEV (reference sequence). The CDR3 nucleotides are TGTGCCAGCAGTGAACAGGGGAATCAGCCCCAGCATTTT. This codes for CASSEQGNQPQHF.

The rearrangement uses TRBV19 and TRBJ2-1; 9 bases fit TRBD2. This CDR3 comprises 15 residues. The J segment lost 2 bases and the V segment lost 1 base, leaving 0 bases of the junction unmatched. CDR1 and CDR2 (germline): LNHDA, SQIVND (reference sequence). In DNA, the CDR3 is TGTGCCAGTAGTATAGGCGGGAGGGCCTACAATGAGCAGTTCTTC. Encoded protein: CASSIGGRAYNEQFF.

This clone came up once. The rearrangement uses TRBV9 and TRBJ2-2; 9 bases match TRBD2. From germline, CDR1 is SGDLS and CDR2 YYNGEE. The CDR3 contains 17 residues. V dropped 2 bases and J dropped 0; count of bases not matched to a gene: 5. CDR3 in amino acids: CASSVLAGAANTGELFF. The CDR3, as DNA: TGTGCCAGCAGCGTTTTAGCGGGAGCCGCGAACACCGGGGAGCTGTTTTTT.

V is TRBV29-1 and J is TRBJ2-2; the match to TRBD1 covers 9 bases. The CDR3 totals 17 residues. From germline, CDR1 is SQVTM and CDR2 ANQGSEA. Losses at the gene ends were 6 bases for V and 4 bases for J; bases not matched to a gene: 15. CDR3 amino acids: CSVGRSPGQGTTGELFF. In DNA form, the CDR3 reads TGCAGCGTCGGCCGATCCCCGGGACAGGGTACCACCGGGGAGCTGTTTTTT.

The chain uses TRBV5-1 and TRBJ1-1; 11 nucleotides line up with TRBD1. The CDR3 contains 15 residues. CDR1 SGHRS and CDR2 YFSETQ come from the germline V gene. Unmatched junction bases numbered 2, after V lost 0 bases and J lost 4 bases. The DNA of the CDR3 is TGCGCCAGCAGCTTGGGGACAGGGGGCTCCACTGAAGCTTTCTTT. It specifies CASSLGTGGSTEAFF.

The CDR3 reads CASSGQGYAYEQYF. DNA for the CDR3: TGTGCCAGCAGTGGACAGGGATATGCCTACGAGCAGTACTTC. The chain employs TRBV2 and TRBJ2-7; 7 nucleotides match TRBD1. With 4 bases clipped from V and 2 bases from J, the junction kept 5 bases outside the gene matches. In germline, CDR1 is SNHLY, CDR2 FYNNEI. This CDR3 is built from 14 residues.

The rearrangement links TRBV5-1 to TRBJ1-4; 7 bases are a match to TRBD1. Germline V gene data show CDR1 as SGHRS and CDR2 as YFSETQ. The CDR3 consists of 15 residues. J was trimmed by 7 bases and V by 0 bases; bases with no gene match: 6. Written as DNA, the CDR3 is TGCGCCAGCAGCTTGGGGCAGGGGGATTTTGAAAAACTGTTTTTT. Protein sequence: CASSLGQGDFEKLFF.

In DNA, the CDR3 is TGTGCTAGTGGTTTGCCACAGGGAACTCAGTACTTC. Translating it yields CASGLPQGTQYF. The V call is TRBV12-5, the J call TRBJ2-5, with D perhaps TRBD1 (6 bases). The CDR3 is 12 residues long. Trimming pared 2 bases from V and 11 bases from J, leaving 12 bases between. CDR1 and CDR2 (germline): LGHNT, FRNRAP.

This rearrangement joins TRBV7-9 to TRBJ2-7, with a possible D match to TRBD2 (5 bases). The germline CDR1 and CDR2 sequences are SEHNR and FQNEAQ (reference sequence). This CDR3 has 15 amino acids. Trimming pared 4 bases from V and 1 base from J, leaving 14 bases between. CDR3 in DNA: TGTGCCAGCAGCTCTACCCGGACGGGATCCTACGAGCAGTACTTC. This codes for CASSSTRTGSYEQYF.

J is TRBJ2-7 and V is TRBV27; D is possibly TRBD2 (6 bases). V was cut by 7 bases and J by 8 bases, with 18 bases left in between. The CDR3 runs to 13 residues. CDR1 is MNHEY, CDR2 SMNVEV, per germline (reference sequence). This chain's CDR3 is CASKGLEDLQQYF. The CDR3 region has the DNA TGTGCCAGCAAGGGACTGGAAGACCTGCAGCAGTACTTC.

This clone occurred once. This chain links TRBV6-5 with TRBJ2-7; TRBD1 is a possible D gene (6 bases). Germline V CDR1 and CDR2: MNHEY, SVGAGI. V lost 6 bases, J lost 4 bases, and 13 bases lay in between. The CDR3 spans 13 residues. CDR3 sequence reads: CASRTGGVYEQYF. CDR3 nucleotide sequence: TGTGCCAGCAGGACAGGTGGGGTTTACGAGCAGTACTTC.

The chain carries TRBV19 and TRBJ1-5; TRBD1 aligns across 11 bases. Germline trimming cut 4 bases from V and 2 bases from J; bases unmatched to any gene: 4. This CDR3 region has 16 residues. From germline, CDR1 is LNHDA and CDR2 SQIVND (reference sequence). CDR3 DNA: TGTGCCAGTAGTAGGACAGGGGGCAAGGGCAATCAGCCCCAGCATTTT. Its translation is CASSRTGGKGNQPQHF.

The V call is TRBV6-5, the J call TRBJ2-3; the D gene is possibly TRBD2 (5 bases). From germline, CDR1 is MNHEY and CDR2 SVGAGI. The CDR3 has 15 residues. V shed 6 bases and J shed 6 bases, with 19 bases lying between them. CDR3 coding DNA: TGTGCCAGCAGCCCCTCGCCGACCCTAGCCGATACGCAGTATTTT. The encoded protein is CASSPSPTLADTQYF.

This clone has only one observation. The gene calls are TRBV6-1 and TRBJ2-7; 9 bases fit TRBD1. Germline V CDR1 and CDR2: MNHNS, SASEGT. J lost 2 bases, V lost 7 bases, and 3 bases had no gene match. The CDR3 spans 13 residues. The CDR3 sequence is CASIRTGAYEQYF. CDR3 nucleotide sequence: TGTGCCAGCATCCGGACAGGGGCCTACGAGCAGTACTTC.

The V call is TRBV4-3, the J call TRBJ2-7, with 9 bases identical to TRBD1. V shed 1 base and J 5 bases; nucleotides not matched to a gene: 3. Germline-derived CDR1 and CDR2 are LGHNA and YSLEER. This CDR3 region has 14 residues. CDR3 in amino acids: CASSQGDRGDEQYF. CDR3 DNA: TGCGCCAGCAGCCAAGGCGACAGGGGGGACGAGCAGTACTTC.